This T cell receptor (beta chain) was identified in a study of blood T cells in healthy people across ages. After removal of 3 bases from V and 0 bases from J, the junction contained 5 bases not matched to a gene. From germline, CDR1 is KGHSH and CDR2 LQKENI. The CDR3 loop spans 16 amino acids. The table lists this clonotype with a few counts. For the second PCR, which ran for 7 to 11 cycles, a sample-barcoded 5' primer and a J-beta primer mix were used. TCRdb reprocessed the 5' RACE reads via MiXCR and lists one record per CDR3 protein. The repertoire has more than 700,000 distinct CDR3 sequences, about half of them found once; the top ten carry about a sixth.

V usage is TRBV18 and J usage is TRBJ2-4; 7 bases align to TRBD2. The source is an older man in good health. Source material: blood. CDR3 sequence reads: CASSPPPGGAKNIQYF. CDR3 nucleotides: TGTGCCAGCTCACCTCCCCCGGGAGGAGCCAAAAACATTCAGTACTTC. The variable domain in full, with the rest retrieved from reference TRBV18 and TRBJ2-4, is NAGVMQNPRHLVRRRGQEARLRCSPMKGHSHVYWYRQLPEEGLKFMVYLQKENIIDESGMPKERFSAEFPKEGPSILRIQQVVRGDSAAYFCASSPPPGGAKNIQYFGAGTRLSVL.